This is a list of T cell receptor beta chains from one sample in a study of blood T cell repertoires in COVID-19. Using immunoSEQ multiplex PCR, the repertoire was profiled, and TCRdb retains in-frame clones only, with some absent. This table has roughly 350,000 clones, 75% to 90% appearing once. Sequenced: peripheral blood. Source of these receptors: a woman aged 45 to 65 with COVID-19, enrolled during active disease. Each CDR3 is given with its conserved first and last residue. A D gene is named only where the DNA matches it firmly. For some rows the clone size is stated as once, few or many, or as a class when expanded; others skip it.

V	D	length	size	J	DNA	CDR3
TRBV3-1/TRBV3-2	TRBD1	13	once	TRBJ1-2	TGTGCCAGCAGCCGTGGACAGGGGGTACTCTACACCTTC	CASSRGQGVLYTF
TRBV5-6	-	13	-	TRBJ2-1	TGTGCCAGCAGGGAGGAGGGGCTGGATGAGCAGTTCTTC	CASREEGLDEQFF
TRBV5-1	TRBD1	15	-	TRBJ2-7	TGCGCCAGCAGCTCGGACAGGGGGATCACCTACGAGCAGTACTTC	CASSSDRGITYEQYF
TRBV24-1	TRBD1	15	once	TRBJ1-1	TGTGCCACCAGGGCCGGGACAGCCATGAACACTGAAGCTTTCTTT	CATRAGTAMNTEAFF
TRBV2	TRBD1	14	-	TRBJ1-1	TGTGCCAGCAGCGCTTATACAGGGGACACTGAAGCTTTCTTT	CASSAYTGDTEAFF
TRBV4-1	-	15	few	TRBJ2-2	TGCGCCAGTACCCCGGGAAATCTGAACACCGGGGAGCTGTTTTTT	CASTPGNLNTGELFF
TRBV2	-	15	-	TRBJ1-5	TGTGCCAGCAGTTTGGGGATCAGGGGCAATCAGCCCCAGCATTTT	CASSLGIRGNQPQHF
TRBV7-3	-	15	-	TRBJ2-7	TGTGCCAGCAGCTTAACGGCGGTACCGACCTACGAGCAGTACTTC	CASSLTAVPTYEQYF
TRBV9	-	15	-	TRBJ2-6	TGTGCCAGCAGCGTACGGCAGGCCGAGGCCAACGTCCTGACTTTC	CASSVRQAEANVLTF
TRBV2	TRBD1	16	once	TRBJ1-2	TGTGCCAGCACCAGCACTACCGGGACAGGGGGTCTTGGCTACACCTTC	CASTSTTGTGGLGYTF
TRBV7-2	-	14	-	TRBJ1-4	TGTGCCAGCAGCTTAGGGCGCTGGGCGGAAAAACTGTTTTTT	CASSLGRWAEKLFF
TRBV7-2	TRBD2	19	-	TRBJ2-2	TGTGCCAGCAGCTTAGGGCGAGCGGGAGCCGACAGACGCACCGGGGAGCTGTTTTTT	CASSLGRAGADRRTGELFF
TRBV10-3	TRBD2	15	-	TRBJ2-3	TGTGCCATCAGGAATAGCGGGAGTGACGGAGATACGCAGTATTTT	CAIRNSGSDGDTQYF
TRBV3-1/TRBV3-2	TRBD2	17	-	TRBJ2-3	TGTGCCAGCAGCCAAGATCTTAGCGGGAGAGGGGCAGATACGCAGTATTTT	CASSQDLSGRGADTQYF
TRBV19	TRBD1	14	-	TRBJ1-5	TGTGCCAGTAGTTACCGGGACAGGGTTCAGCCCCAGCATTTT	CASSYRDRVQPQHF
TRBV18	-	13	-	TRBJ1-1	TGTGCCAGCTCAGGAGGGCGGGACACTGAAGCTTTCTTT	CASSGGRDTEAFF
TRBV4-1	TRBD1	16	-	TRBJ1-1	TGCGCCAGCAGCCAAGACCTGGGACAGGGGAACACTGAAGCTTTCTTT	CASSQDLGQGNTEAFF
TRBV19	-	14	-	TRBJ2-7	TGTGCCAGTAGCAACGACTACTCCTCCTACGAGCAGTACTTC	CASSNDYSSYEQYF
TRBV27	TRBD2	17	-	TRBJ2-7	TGTGCCAGCAGTTTAGCAGGCAGCCGGACTAGATACTACGAGCAGTACTTC	CASSLAGSRTRYYEQYF
TRBV29-1	TRBD1	14	few	TRBJ1-3	TGCAGCGTAAGGGACAGGAGAGCTGGAAACACCATATATTTT	CSVRDRRAGNTIYF